This T cell receptor (beta chain) comes out of a study of blood T cell repertoires in COVID-19. As for the study in general: Sites in the United States, Italy and Spain provided acute and convalescent COVID-19 samples. Sources were T cells, B-cell-depleted T cells, or PBMCs; the material itself was cDNA or gDNA.

Germline values: CDR1 WNHNN, CDR2 SYGVQD (reference sequence). This CDR3 is 8 amino acids long. Authors' analysis steps: From reference gene primer amplification, estimates of nucleated cell counts were derived. This table comes from immunoSEQ multiplex PCR, and its TCRdb copy is limited to in-frame clones, with some not included. V, J and clone size reflect that table, while D and trimming were determined from the DNA. The repertoire holds about 160,000 clones, with about 81% as singletons. The TCR sequence derives from a man in his sixties with active or convalescent COVID-19. Sample: peripheral blood. The rearrangement joins TRBV10-1 to TRBJ2-5, with D unclear. The CDR3 region is CAYRTQYF. The CDR3 nucleotides are TGCGCGTATAGGACCCAGTACTTC.